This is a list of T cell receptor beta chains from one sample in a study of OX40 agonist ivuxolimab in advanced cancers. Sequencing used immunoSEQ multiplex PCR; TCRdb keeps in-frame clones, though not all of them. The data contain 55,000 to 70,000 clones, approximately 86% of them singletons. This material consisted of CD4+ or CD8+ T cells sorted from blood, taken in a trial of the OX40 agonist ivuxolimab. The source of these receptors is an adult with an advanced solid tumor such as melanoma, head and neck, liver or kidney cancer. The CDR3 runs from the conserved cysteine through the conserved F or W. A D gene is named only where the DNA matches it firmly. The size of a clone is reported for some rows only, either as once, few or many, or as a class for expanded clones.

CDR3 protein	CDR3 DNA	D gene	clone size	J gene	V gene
CAISDQGSYGYTF	TGTGCCATCAGTGACCAGGGCTCCTATGGCTACACCTTC	.	.	TRBJ1-2	TRBV10-3
CASSQRTSGDEQYF	TGCGCCAGCAGCCAACGGACTAGCGGGGACGAGCAGTACTTC	TRBD2	once	TRBJ2-7	TRBV4-1
CSSKPIGGVRGFGNTGELFF	TGCAGCTCCAAACCAATCGGAGGCGTCAGGGGCTTTGGAAACACCGGGGAGCTGTTTTTT	.	once	TRBJ2-2	TRBV29-1
CATSREQGYEQYF	TGTGCCACCAGCAGAGAACAGGGCTACGAGCAGTACTTC	.	.	TRBJ2-7	TRBV15
CASSLLLGADTQYF	TGCGCCAGCAGCCTTCTACTAGGGGCAGATACGCAGTATTTT	.	.	TRBJ2-3	TRBV4-3
CASRTRAALEKSDTQYF	TGCGCCAGCAGAACTCGGGCAGCGTTGGAGAAATCAGATACGCAGTATTTT	.	.	TRBJ2-3	TRBV5-1
CASRPSGEYNEQFF	TGTGCCAGTAGACCTAGCGGAGAGTACAATGAGCAGTTCTTC	TRBD2	.	TRBJ2-1	TRBV19
CASSQNSGTGVMNTEAFF	TGTGCCAGCAGCCAAAACTCCGGGACAGGGGTTATGAACACTGAAGCTTTCTTT	TRBD1	.	TRBJ1-1	TRBV27
CASSLTRNEQFF	TGTGCCAGCAGTTTAACTAGGAATGAGCAGTTCTTC	.	.	TRBJ2-1	TRBV13
CASSGISGAGDEKLFF	TGTGCCAGCAGTGGAATCTCCGGGGCGGGAGATGAAAAACTGTTTTTT	.	.	TRBJ1-4	TRBV25-1
CASSTGTSGSRYRSTDTQYF	TGTGCCAGCAGCACTGGGACTAGCGGGAGTAGGTATCGAAGCACAGATACGCAGTATTTT	TRBD2	.	TRBJ2-3	TRBV11-3
CASSVETSYSPLHF	TGTGCCAGCAGCGTAGAGACCTCCTATTCACCCCTCCACTTT	.	.	TRBJ1-6	TRBV9
CASSQAPTDTQYF	TGCGCCAGCAGCCAAGCACCCACAGATACGCAGTATTTT	.	.	TRBJ2-3	TRBV4-3
CASTLAIGPDTQYF	TGTGCCAGCACCCTAGCGATAGGGCCAGATACGCAGTATTTT	.	.	TRBJ2-3	TRBV7-9
CASSLDGNSGANVLTF	TGTGCCAGCAGCTTGGACGGGAACTCTGGGGCCAACGTCCTGACTTTC	.	.	TRBJ2-6	TRBV5-4
CATTEGGQGKKTQYF	TGTGCCACTACAGAGGGGGGTCAGGGTAAAAAGACCCAGTACTTC	.	.	TRBJ2-5	TRBV28
CASSENDRPKRQLFF	TGCGCCAGCAGTGAGAACGACAGACCCAAAAGACAACTGTTTTTT	.	.	TRBJ1-4	TRBV10-1
CASSLGGDGGDTEAFF	TGTGCCAGCAGCTTGGGGGGAGATGGGGGGGACACTGAAGCTTTCTTT	.	.	TRBJ1-1	TRBV5-6
CASSLAAGEADTQYF	TGTGCCAGCAGCTTAGCTGCGGGAGAGGCAGATACGCAGTATTTT	TRBD2	.	TRBJ2-3	TRBV7-8
CASSLGDSHNEQFF	TGCGCCAGCAGCTTGGGGGACAGCCACAATGAGCAGTTCTTC	TRBD1	once	TRBJ2-1	TRBV5-1
CASSSLQGYNSPLHF	TGTGCCAGCAGCTCTCTTCAGGGGTACAATTCACCCCTCCACTTT	.	once	TRBJ1-6	TRBV7-2
CASSERYEQYF	TGTGCCAGCAGTGAAAGGTACGAGCAGTACTTC	.	.	TRBJ2-7	TRBV2
CASSFSGEGEQYF	TGTGCCAGCAGTTTCTCAGGGGAGGGCGAGCAGTACTTC	.	.	TRBJ2-7	TRBV2
CAWSVNAGDPYEQYF	TGTGCCTGGAGTGTAAATGCGGGAGACCCCTACGAGCAGTACTTC	TRBD2	.	TRBJ2-7	TRBV30
CASSERAIDTQYF	TGTGCCAGCAGCGAGCGGGCCATTGATACGCAGTATTTT	.	.	TRBJ2-3	TRBV7-3
CASTRLAGGEQYF	TGTGCCAGCACCCGACTAGCGGGAGGCGAGCAGTACTTC	TRBD2	.	TRBJ2-7	TRBV11-3
CASSLNNADTQYF	TGTGCCAGCAGTCTCAATAACGCAGATACGCAGTATTTT	.	.	TRBJ2-3	TRBV6-5
CASRPDTGGEPYNEQFF	TGTGCCAGCAGACCAGACACAGGAGGGGAGCCCTACAATGAGCAGTTCTTC	.	once	TRBJ2-1	TRBV7-8
CASSSGLAGGPWANNEQFF	TGTGCCAGCAGCTCGGGACTAGCGGGAGGTCCCTGGGCTAACAATGAGCAGTTCTTC	TRBD2	.	TRBJ2-1	TRBV7-2
CASRTGGRSYEQYF	TGTGCCAGCAGGACAGGGGGTCGTTCCTACGAGCAGTACTTC	TRBD1	once	TRBJ2-7	TRBV2
CASSDPPGGNTEAFF	TGTGCCAGCTCCGATCCCCCTGGAGGGAACACTGAAGCTTTCTTT	.	.	TRBJ1-1	TRBV18
CSASNSNEQFF	TGCAGTGCTAGTAACAGTAATGAGCAGTTCTTC	.	.	TRBJ2-1	TRBV20-1
CASSPHLGGELFF	TGTGCCAGCAGCCCTCATCTGGGCGGGGAGCTGTTTTTT	.	.	TRBJ2-2	TRBV7-6
CASSPGVADTQYF	TGTGCCAGCAGCCCCGGGGTCGCAGATACGCAGTATTTT	.	.	TRBJ2-3	TRBV11-3
CASRGASDTDTQYF	TGTGCCAGCAGGGGGGCTAGCGATACAGATACGCAGTATTTT	.	.	TRBJ2-3	TRBV9
CARRVRTQETQYF	TGTGCCAGAAGGGTTCGGACCCAAGAGACCCAGTACTTC	.	.	TRBJ2-5	TRBV2
CASSNSLYNEQFF	TGTGCCAGTAGCAATTCCCTTTACAATGAGCAGTTCTTC	.	.	TRBJ2-1	TRBV19
CASSIATSYEQYF	TGTGCCAGTAGTATAGCGACCTCCTACGAGCAGTACTTC	.	.	TRBJ2-7	TRBV19
CASSPTWVEQYF	TGTGCCAGCAGTCCCACCTGGGTCGAGCAGTACTTC	.	.	TRBJ2-7	TRBV6-5
CASSAFSGELFF	TGTGCCAGCAGCGCCTTCTCCGGGGAGCTGTTTTTT	.	.	TRBJ2-2	TRBV9